This TCR beta chain stems from a study of vaccination effects on CD4 cells after COVID-19. Study overall: The culture medium for 2 million or so PBMC per well included roughly 10 IU/ml IL-2 and roughly 10 ug/ml peptides. Notes on the study in general: The authors studied few convalescent patients and collected no early post-infection timepoints. Both infection-induced and vaccine-induced clones contracted markedly at late post-vaccination timepoints.

Isolation of CD4+ T cells took place after 10 days of culture. BNT162b2 vaccine or mRNA-1273 vaccine was given to participants in two doses. It was on days 3 and 7 that half the medium was replaced with IL-2 medium. The repertoire was sequenced with immunoSEQ multiplex PCR; TCRdb's copy has only in-frame clones and lacks some. Seen here are about 45,000 clones, approximately 77% observed once, and the top ten hold about 10%. The CDR3 loop spans 13 amino acids. Germline V gene lookup returns CDR1 KGHSH and CDR2 LQKENI. V was trimmed by 0 bases and J by 1 base, leaving 4 bases between them. This clone was seen a few times. Its specificity is not known.

The TCR originated in a human donor who received a COVID-19 vaccine. The rearrangement joins TRBV18 to TRBJ2-7; D is unclear. The material sequenced was CD4+ T cells from PBMCs cultured without peptide, taken after COVID-19 vaccination. Here the CDR3 reads CASSPPGSYEQYF. CDR3 in DNA: TGTGCCAGCTCACCACCAGGATCCTACGAGCAGTACTTC.